Detailed here is one T cell receptor beta chain. What it binds is unknown. The data were obtained in a study of CD8 T cells in ankylosing spondylitis. Findings and limits, study-wide: What appeared characteristic of ankylosing spondylitis blood was a TCR beta motif of fewer than ten highly homologous variants.

TCRdb ran MiXCR on the 5' RACE reads and lists one entry per CDR3 protein. This repertoire shows 300,000 to 400,000 distinct CDR3 sequences, 20% to 25% found once; its top ten account for 16%. V lost 1 base and J 6 bases, leaving 15 bases between the germline ends. CDR3 size: 15 residues. The receptor's source is a male donor with ankylosing spondylitis. The sequencing input was blood, either unsorted or a sorted T cell fraction (not recorded which). The J gene is TRBJ1-1, the V gene TRBV12-3 or TRBV12-4; TRBD1 is a possible D gene (5 bases). The CDR3 spells CASSLGHGGAAEAFF. The CDR3 DNA sequence: TGTGCCAGCAGTTTAGGCCACGGCGGGGCAGCTGAAGCTTTCTTT.